The present T cell receptor beta chain was sequenced within a study of cytomegalovirus exposure and HLA in healthy donors. As for the study in general: A previous analysis identified 95 million to 120 million unique TCR beta sequences derived from roughly 180 million T cells. Overall study findings and caveats: One cluster of highly shared sequence variants probably arose as a sequencing artifact.

The PCR had 60 Vbeta and 13 Jbeta primers. Some clones are missing from TCRdb's copy, which holds only in-frame ones; the method was immunoSEQ multiplex PCR. The sample totals about 120,000 clones. V was clipped by 1 base and J by 2 bases, with 10 bases between them. CDR1 and CDR2 (germline): SGHRS, YFSETQ. This CDR3 comprises 15 residues. Note on this clone: Its antigen is unidentified.

The J gene is TRBJ2-1, the V gene TRBV5-1, with D uncertain. The TCR was taken from a middle-aged man in good health and CMV-seropositive. The specimen sequenced was PBMCs. The CDR3: CASSLPEVPYNEQFF. The CDR3 nucleotides are TGCGCCAGCAGCTTGCCCGAGGTCCCCTACAATGAGCAGTTCTTC.